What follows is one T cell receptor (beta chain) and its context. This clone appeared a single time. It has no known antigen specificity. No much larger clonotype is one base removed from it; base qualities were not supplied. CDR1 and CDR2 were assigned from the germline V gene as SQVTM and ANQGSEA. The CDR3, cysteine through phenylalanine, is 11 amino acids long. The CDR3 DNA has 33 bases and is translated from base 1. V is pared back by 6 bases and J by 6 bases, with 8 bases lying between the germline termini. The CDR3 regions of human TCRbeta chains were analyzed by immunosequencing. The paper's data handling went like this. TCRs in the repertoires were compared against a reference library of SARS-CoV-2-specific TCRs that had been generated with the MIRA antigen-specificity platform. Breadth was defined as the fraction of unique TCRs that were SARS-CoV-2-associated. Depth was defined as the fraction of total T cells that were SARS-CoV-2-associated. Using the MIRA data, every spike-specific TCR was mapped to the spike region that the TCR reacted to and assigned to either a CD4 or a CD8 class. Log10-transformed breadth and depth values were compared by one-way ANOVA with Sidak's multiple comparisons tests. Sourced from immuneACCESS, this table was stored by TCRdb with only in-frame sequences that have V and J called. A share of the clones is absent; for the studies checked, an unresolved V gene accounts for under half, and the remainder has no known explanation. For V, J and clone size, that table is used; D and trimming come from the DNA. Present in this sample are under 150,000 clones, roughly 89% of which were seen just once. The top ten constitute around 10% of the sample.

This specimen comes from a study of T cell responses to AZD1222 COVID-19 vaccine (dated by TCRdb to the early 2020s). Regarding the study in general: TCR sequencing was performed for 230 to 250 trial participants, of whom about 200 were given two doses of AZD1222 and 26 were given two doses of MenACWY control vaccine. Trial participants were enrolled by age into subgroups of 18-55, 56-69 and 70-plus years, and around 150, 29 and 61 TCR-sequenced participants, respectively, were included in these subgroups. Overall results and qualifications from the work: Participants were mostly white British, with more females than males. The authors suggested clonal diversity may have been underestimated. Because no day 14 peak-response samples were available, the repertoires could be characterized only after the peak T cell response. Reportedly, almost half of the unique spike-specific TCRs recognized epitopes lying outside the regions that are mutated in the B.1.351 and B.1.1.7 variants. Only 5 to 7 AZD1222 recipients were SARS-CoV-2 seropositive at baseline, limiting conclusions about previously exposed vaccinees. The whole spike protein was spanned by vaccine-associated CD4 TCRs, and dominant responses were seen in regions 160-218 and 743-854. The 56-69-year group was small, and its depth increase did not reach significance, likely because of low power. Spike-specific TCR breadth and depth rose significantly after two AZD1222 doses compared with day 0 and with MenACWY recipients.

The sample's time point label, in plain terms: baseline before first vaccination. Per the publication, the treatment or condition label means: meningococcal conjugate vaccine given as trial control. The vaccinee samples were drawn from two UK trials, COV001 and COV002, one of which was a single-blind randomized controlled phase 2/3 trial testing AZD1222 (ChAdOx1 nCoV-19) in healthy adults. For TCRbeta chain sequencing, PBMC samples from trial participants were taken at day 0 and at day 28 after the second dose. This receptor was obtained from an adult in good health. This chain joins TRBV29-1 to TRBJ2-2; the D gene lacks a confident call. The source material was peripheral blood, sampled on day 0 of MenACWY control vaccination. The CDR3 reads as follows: CSVARAGELFF. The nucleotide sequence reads TGCAGCGTAGCTAGAGCCGGGGAGCTGTTTTTT.